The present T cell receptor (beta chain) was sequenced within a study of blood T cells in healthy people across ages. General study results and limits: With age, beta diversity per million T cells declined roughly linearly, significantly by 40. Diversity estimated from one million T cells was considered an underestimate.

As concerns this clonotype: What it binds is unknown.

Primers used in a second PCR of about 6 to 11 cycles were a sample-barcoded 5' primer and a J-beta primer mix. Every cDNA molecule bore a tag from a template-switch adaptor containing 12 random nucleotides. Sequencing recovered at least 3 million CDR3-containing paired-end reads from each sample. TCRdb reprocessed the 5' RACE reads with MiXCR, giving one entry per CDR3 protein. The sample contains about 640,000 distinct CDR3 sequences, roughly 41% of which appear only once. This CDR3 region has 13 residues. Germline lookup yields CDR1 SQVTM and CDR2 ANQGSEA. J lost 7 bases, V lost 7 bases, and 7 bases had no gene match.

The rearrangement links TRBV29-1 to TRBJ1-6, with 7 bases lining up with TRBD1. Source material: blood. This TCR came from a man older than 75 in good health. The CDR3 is CSALGTANSPLHF. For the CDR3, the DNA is TGCAGCGCCCTCGGGACAGCGAATTCACCCCTCCACTTT.